One sample yielded the 26 T cell receptor beta chains listed below, sequenced in a study of CD8 T cells in ankylosing spondylitis. TCRdb re-derived calls from the 5' RACE reads in MiXCR, one entry per CDR3 protein. The sample has under 120,000 distinct CDR3 sequences, around 24% seen once. Sequencing used synovial fluid, either unsorted or a sorted T cell fraction (not recorded which). These receptors were obtained from a male donor with ankylosing spondylitis.

The chain uses TRBV20-1 and TRBJ2-1, with D perhaps matching TRBD2 (5 bases). The CDR3 has 14 residues. The V and J ends lost 0 bases and 9 bases respectively, with 15 bases between them. Per the germline V gene, CDR1 is DFQATT and CDR2 is SNEGSKA (reference sequence). CDR3 residues: CSARDLASMSEQFF. In DNA form, the CDR3 reads TGCAGTGCTAGAGATTTAGCTAGCATGAGTGAGCAGTTCTTC.

This clonotype was found a few times. This chain connects TRBV12-3 or TRBV12-4 to TRBJ2-1; TRBD2 matches 11 bases. CDR3 length: 17 amino acids. V shed 0 bases, J shed 9 bases, and the junction held 10 bases outside the gene matches. CDR3 loop: CASSLAVAGGPGGEQFF. Here the CDR3 DNA reads TGTGCCAGCAGTTTAGCCGTAGCGGGAGGGCCGGGTGGTGAGCAGTTCTTC.

This clonotype was found a few times. The chain couples TRBV6-1 to TRBJ1-6, with D possibly matching TRBD1 (5 bases). Germline V gene lookup returns CDR1 MNHNS and CDR2 SASEGT. V was pared by 4 bases and J by 7 bases, with 11 bases between. The CDR3 length is 14 residues. CDR3 protein: CASSGGRTNSPLHF. The CDR3 DNA sequence: TGTGCCAGCAGTGGGGGACGAACGAATTCACCCCTCCACTTT.

The J gene is TRBJ1-6, the V gene TRBV6-2 or TRBV6-3; possibly TRBD1 for D (6 bases). Germline V CDR1 and CDR2: MNHEY, SVGEGT. This CDR3 region has 14 residues. V was cut by 6 bases and J by 9 bases, with 15 bases left in between. CDR3 DNA: TGTGCCAGCAGCTCCACAGGGTACGGTTCACCCCTCCACTTT. Its translation: CASSSTGYGSPLHF.

The rearrangement links TRBV29-1 to TRBJ2-2; 16 nucleotides match TRBD2. The CDR3 is 15 residues long. Trimming removed 5 bases from V and 7 bases from J; junction bases left unmatched: 4. Germline lookup yields CDR1 SQVTM and CDR2 ANQGSEA. This CDR3 reads CSVQGTSGRGGELFF. The CDR3 DNA follows: TGCAGCGTTCAAGGGACTAGCGGGAGGGGCGGGGAGCTGTTTTTT.

There are many counts of this clonotype. The V and J genes are TRBV20-1 and TRBJ2-4; D ambiguous. From germline, CDR1 is DFQATT and CDR2 SNEGSKA (reference sequence). The CDR3 loop spans 15 amino acids. Trimming shortened V by 0 bases and J by 5 bases, and 14 bases separated the two germline ends. The CDR3 sequence is CSARDWEHAENIQYF. CDR3 nucleotide sequence: TGCAGTGCTAGAGATTGGGAACATGCGGAAAACATTCAGTACTTC.

With respect to this clonotype: This may come from a read error, since a much larger clone is one base off. V and J are TRBV7-2 and TRBJ2-5; D gene uncertain. CDR1 and CDR2 from the germline V gene are SGHTA and FQGNSA. This CDR3 contains 16 residues. DNA of the CDR3: TGTCCCAGCAGCTTAAAAGTTGCGGCAGCACAAGAGACCCAGTACTTC. Translating gives CPSSLKVAAAQETQYF.

The chain employs TRBV12-3 or TRBV12-4 and TRBJ2-2, with D maybe TRBD2 (5 bases). Trimming pared 2 bases from V and 7 bases from J, leaving 8 bases between. The CDR3 spans 13 residues. The chain's CDR3 is CASSLREGGELFF. DNA for the CDR3: TGTGCCAGCAGTTTAAGAGAGGGCGGGGAGCTGTTTTTT.

Notes on this clonotype: A much bigger clone sits one base away, suggesting this may be a read error. V and J are TRBV10-1 and TRBJ2-3; no clear D. Trimming removed 6 bases at V and 6 bases at J, with 16 bases between. Germline V gene data show CDR1 as WNHNN and CDR2 as SYGVQD (reference sequence). The CDR3 is made up of 14 amino acids. The CDR3 sequence: CASRADGPSDTQYF. The CDR3 DNA follows: TGCGCCAGCAGGGCGGACGGACCATCGGATACGCAGTATTTT.

Concerning this clonotype: Being one base from a much bigger clone, this may be a read error. The CDR3 nucleotides are TGTGCCAGCAGCCAAGAGCCTACCCTCAATGAGCAGTTCTTC. This encodes CASSQEPTLNEQFF. The gene calls are TRBV14 and TRBJ2-1; D unclear. The V gene's germline CDR1 is SGHDN and CDR2 FVKESK. The V and J ends lost 0 bases and 6 bases respectively, with 9 bases between them. This CDR3 has 14 amino acids.

The V call is TRBV11-2, the J call TRBJ1-4; a weak D match, TRBD1 (6 bases). Trimming stripped 6 bases from V and 7 bases from J, with 12 bases between. CDR1 SGHAT and CDR2 FQNNGV come from the germline V gene. This CDR3 is built from 13 residues. The CDR3 DNA reads TGTGCCAGCAGAGGAACAGGGTTTGAAAAACTGTTTTTT. This encodes CASRGTGFEKLFF.

This clonotype appeared a few times. The chain is built from TRBV5-1 and TRBJ1-4; no clear D. The length of the CDR3 is 15 residues. Germline CDR1 and CDR2: SGHRS and YFSETQ. Trimming stripped 2 bases from V and 0 bases from J, with 8 bases between. The CDR3 loop is CASSFAKATNEKLFF. CDR3 in DNA: TGCGCCAGCAGCTTCGCGAAAGCAACTAATGAAAAACTGTTTTTT.

This clonotype was detected only a few times. This rearrangement joins TRBV11-2 to TRBJ1-2, with D hard to call. This CDR3 is built from 14 residues. Trimming took 5 bases from V and 8 from J, leaving 18 bases between them. The germline V gene encodes CDR1 SGHAT and CDR2 FQNNGV. The CDR3 loop reads CASSPSANRQGYTF. CDR3 nucleotides: TGTGCCAGCAGCCCATCAGCCAACCGGCAAGGCTACACCTTC.

V usage is TRBV24-1 and J usage is TRBJ2-1, with 11 bases aligning to TRBD1. V was clipped by 4 bases and J by 6 bases; unmatched bases: 13. The CDR3 extends over 18 amino acids. CDR1 and CDR2 from the germline V gene are KGHDR and SFDVKD. The CDR3 region is CATSDPGTGGNWSNEQFF. The DNA for the CDR3 is TGTGCCACCAGTGACCCCGGGACAGGGGGTAATTGGTCCAATGAGCAGTTCTTC.

V is TRBV5-1 and J is TRBJ1-6; 8 nucleotides match TRBD1. Germline V gene lookup returns CDR1 SGHRS and CDR2 YFSETQ. Trimming cost V 5 bases and J 3 bases; bases outside gene matches: 10. The CDR3 has 17 amino acids. Written as DNA, the CDR3 is TGCGCCAGCAGTTCGGGACAGGCCTCAAACTATAATTCACCCCTCCACTTT. Translated: CASSSGQASNYNSPLHF.

The gene calls are TRBV6-2 or TRBV6-3 and TRBJ2-7, with unresolved D. Germline V gives CDR1 MNHEY, CDR2 SVGEGT. This CDR3 spans 17 amino acids. Between the trimmed V and J ends, which lost 4 bases and 6 bases, there was a span of 25 bases. DNA for the CDR3: TGTGCCAGCAGTTCACCATCCTTGGCGAGGTCACCCAGCGAGCAGTACTTC. Translating it yields CASSSPSLARSPSEQYF.

Only a few counts were recorded for this clonotype. The rearrangement links TRBV20-1 to TRBJ2-5; the D gene is possibly TRBD2 (5 bases). The CDR3 runs 14 residues. From germline, CDR1 is DFQATT and CDR2 SNEGSKA (reference sequence). V dropped 2 bases and J dropped 2 bases, with 12 bases sitting between them. CDR3 sequence reads: CSARPASSQETQYF. Here the CDR3 DNA reads TGCAGTGCTAGACCGGCTAGCTCACAAGAGACCCAGTACTTC.

This clonotype was detected ten times or more. This chain joins TRBV12-3 or TRBV12-4 and TRBJ2-3; D is uncertain. This CDR3 spans 11 amino acids. Trimming removed 6 bases from V and 1 base from J, with 2 bases in between. This CDR3 reads CASSRTDTQYF. The CDR3 DNA sequence: TGTGCCAGCAGCCGCACAGATACGCAGTATTTT.

CDR3 bases: TGTGCCAGCAGTCACGTGGGGCACACAGATACGCAGTATTTT. The encoded protein is CASSHVGHTDTQYF. The rearrangement joins TRBV12-3 or TRBV12-4 to TRBJ2-3; the D gene is possibly TRBD1 (5 bases). The ends were cut back, 5 bases at V and 2 bases at J, with 11 bases in the middle. The CDR3 is 14 amino acids.

This sequence joins TRBV7-9 and TRBJ2-7; D not certain. The V gene lost 2 bases and the J gene lost 1 base, with 9 bases spanning the gap. Per germline, CDR1 SEHNR and CDR2 FQNEAQ (reference sequence). The CDR3 spans 14 residues. In DNA, the CDR3 is TGTGCCAGCAGCTTAACGGGCCCTTCCTACGAGCAGTACTTC. Translated: CASSLTGPSYEQYF.

The CDR3 DNA reads as TGTGCCAGCAGTCTGAACAGCGCCTTGACCGGGGAGCTGTTTTTT. Protein sequence: CASSLNSALTGELFF. The chain recombines TRBV27 with TRBJ2-2, with D unclear. This CDR3 has 15 residues. The V and J ends lost 5 bases and 5 bases respectively, with 15 bases between them. Germline CDR1 reads MNHEY; CDR2 reads SMNVEV (reference sequence).

This clonotype was counted ten times or more. The chain employs TRBV28 and TRBJ2-7; 10 positions agree with TRBD2. Germline CDR1 and CDR2: MDHEN and SYDVKM. V lost 2 bases, J lost 2 bases, and 3 bases stayed unmatched. This CDR3 comprises 15 residues. The CDR3 here is CASSLRLAGAYEQYV. As DNA, the CDR3 is TGTGCCAGCAGTTTAAGGCTAGCGGGGGCCTACGAGCAGTACGTC.

J is TRBJ2-1 and V is TRBV12-3 or TRBV12-4, with 7 bases fitting TRBD1. The CDR3 runs 16 residues. V lost 6 bases to trimming and J lost 2 bases; unmatched junction nucleotides: 10. CDR3 nucleotides: TGTGCCAGCAGACCCTCCGGGACAGATACCTACAATGAGCAGTTCTTC. Protein product: CASRPSGTDTYNEQFF.

This clonotype was picked up a small number of times. This chain links TRBV11-2 with TRBJ2-6; TRBD2 is a possible D gene (6 bases). The CDR3 contains 17 residues. Trimming cost V 3 bases and J 0 bases, with 12 bases left between them. CDR1 is SGHAT and CDR2 is FQNNGV in the germline V gene. The CDR3 here is CASSLSSGNSGANVLTF. CDR3 DNA: TGTGCCAGCAGCTTGAGTAGCGGAAACTCTGGGGCCAACGTCCTGACTTTC.

The chain joins TRBV2 to TRBJ2-1; 8 bases align to TRBD1. From germline, CDR1 is SNHLY and CDR2 FYNNEI. The CDR3 sequence is 13 residues long. With V trimmed by 6 bases and J by 4 bases, 2 bases remained unmatched. CDR3: CASRDRAYNEQFF. The CDR3 DNA sequence: TGTGCCAGCAGGGACAGGGCTTACAATGAGCAGTTCTTC.

This clonotype has at least ten counts. The rearrangement links TRBV6-5 to TRBJ2-4; D ambiguous. V gave up 7 bases and J gave up 8 bases, with 15 bases separating them. CDR3 size: 13 residues. Germline CDR1 and CDR2: MNHEY and SVGAGI. In nucleotides, the CDR3 is TGTGCCAGCACTTCGTTACTTGGGGACATTCAGTACTTC. This translates into CASTSLLGDIQYF.